These T cell receptor beta chains were read from a single sample in a study of Ad26.COV2.S vaccination and SARS-CoV-2 variants. Libraries were prepared by immunoSEQ multiplex PCR; TCRdb keeps only in-frame clonotypes and omits some of them. The data show about 680,000 clones, 89% seen once. Source: peripheral blood, taken in a trial of Ad26.COV2.S vaccine versus placebo. All receptors derive from a person aged 18-60 years who received the Ad26.COV2.S COVID-19 vaccine or a placebo. Each CDR3 is given without its conserved first and last residue. Fields, in order: J gene, V gene, CDR3 protein.

TRBJ2-1	TRBV10-1	ASTSGTYNEQF
TRBJ2-7	TRBV30	AWRRGTRRDEQY
TRBJ2-1	TRBV12-3/TRBV12-4	ASSFGRTRF
TRBJ1-2	TRBV24-1	ATSDSITGYGYT
TRBJ1-2	TRBV30	AWSEQDYGYT
TRBJ2-3	TRBV5-1	ASSDPGLAPDTQY
TRBJ2-5	TRBV6-5	ASSRDLAREETQY
TRBJ2-2	TRBV5-1	ASSPGSSTGELF
TRBJ1-3	TRBV7-2	ASSLVLGGFSGNTIY
TRBJ2-5	TRBV5-1	ASSLGTSGRETQY
TRBJ1-5	TRBV15	ATSKGDDRVDQPQH
TRBJ1-5	TRBV2	ASTPGGDQPQH
TRBJ1-1	TRBV6-5	ASSYGGVNTEAF
TRBJ2-5	TRBV5-1	ASSSGTSAETQY
TRBJ1-4	TRBV4-2	ASSQDPGQGYEKLF
TRBJ2-1	TRBV2	ASSDTGGIINEQF
TRBJ2-3	TRBV30	ARRDGTTDTQY
TRBJ2-3	TRBV19	ASSIDTDTQY
TRBJ2-4	TRBV4-2	ASSQDFDSGRAKDIQY
TRBJ2-7	TRBV3-1/TRBV3-2	ASSQEDFYSTPRY
TRBJ1-6	TRBV6-2/TRBV6-3	ASSSAYGDSNSPLH
TRBJ2-1	TRBV23-1	ASSHSHPSSYNEQF
TRBJ1-5	TRBV2	ASSLYTLTASNQPQH
TRBJ2-6	TRBV7-3	ASSFSGIGANVLT
TRBJ2-7	TRBV3-1/TRBV3-2	ASSHGTRPHEQY
TRBJ2-3	TRBV18	ASSPSLAGGKDTQY
TRBJ2-1	TRBV6-5	ASSYSGLAGNEQF
TRBJ1-5	TRBV28	ASSSGERSGGNQPQH
TRBJ2-7	TRBV7-9	ASSSSETSASYEQY